This TCR beta chain was sequenced in a study of cytotoxic CD8 clonotypes in ibrutinib-treated CLL. The length of the CDR3 is 18 residues. V lost 4 bases to trimming and J lost 0 bases, with 19 bases between them. Germline CDR1 and CDR2: SEHNR and FQNEAQ (reference sequence). Measured with immunoSEQ multiplex PCR; TCRdb has only the in-frame clones, and not every one. Of around 130,000 clones in the sample, 84% were seen once. The specimen comprised PBMCs, sampled after 24 months of ibrutinib treatment. The chain carries TRBV7-9 and TRBJ2-1; D might be TRBD2 (5 bases). The clonotype comes from a human donor with chronic lymphocytic leukemia. CDR3 residues: CASSSTTPGGSSYNEQFF. In nucleotides, the CDR3 is TGTGCCAGCAGCTCAACCACCCCAGGAGGTAGCTCCTACAATGAGCAGTTCTTC.